This T cell receptor beta chain appears in the sequencing data of a study of somatic mutations in cytotoxic T cells in rheumatoid arthritis. Whole-study results and caveats: Each of about an eighth of the 65 patients had a largest CD8+ clone that made up more than 20% of CD8+ cells. Unidentified antigens were the targets of the expanded CD8+ clones.

Regarding this clone: Its target is not known.

Using immunoSEQ multiplex PCR, the repertoire was profiled, and TCRdb retains in-frame clones only, with some absent. Of 20,000 or so clones in the sample, around 79% are singletons; the top ten hold about 10%. The V gene's germline CDR1 is WSHSY and CDR2 SAAADI. V dropped 0 bases and J dropped 0 bases, with 6 bases sitting between them. The CDR3 totals 14 residues. Of the blood donors acting as healthy controls, about 57% were female, and their median age was around 50 years (range 21-70). The clonotype originates from a woman in her fifties or sixties in good health. J is TRBJ2-7 and V is TRBV10-2; D might be TRBD1 (5 bases). Sample: CD8+ T cells sorted from blood. CDR3 region: CASSESGDSYEQYF. The DNA for the CDR3 is TGCGCCAGCAGTGAGTCAGGGGACTCCTACGAGCAGTACTTC.